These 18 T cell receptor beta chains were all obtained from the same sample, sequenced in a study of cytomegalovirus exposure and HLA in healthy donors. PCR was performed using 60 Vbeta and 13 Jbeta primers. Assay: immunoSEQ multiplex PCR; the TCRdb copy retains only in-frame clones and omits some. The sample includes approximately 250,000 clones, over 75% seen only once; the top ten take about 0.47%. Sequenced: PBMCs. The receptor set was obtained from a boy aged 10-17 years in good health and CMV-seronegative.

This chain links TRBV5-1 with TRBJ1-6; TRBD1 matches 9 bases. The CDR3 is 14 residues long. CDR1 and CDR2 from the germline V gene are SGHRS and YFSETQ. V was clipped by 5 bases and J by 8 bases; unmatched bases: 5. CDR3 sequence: CASRETGGHSPLHF. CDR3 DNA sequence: TGCGCCAGCAGAGAGACAGGGGGACATTCACCCCTCCACTTT.

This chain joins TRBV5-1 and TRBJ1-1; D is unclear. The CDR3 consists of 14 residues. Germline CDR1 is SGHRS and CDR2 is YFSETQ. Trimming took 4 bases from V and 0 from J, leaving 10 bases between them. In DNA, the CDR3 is TGCGCCAGCAGCACAGAAGGATTGAACACTGAAGCTTTCTTT. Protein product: CASSTEGLNTEAFF.

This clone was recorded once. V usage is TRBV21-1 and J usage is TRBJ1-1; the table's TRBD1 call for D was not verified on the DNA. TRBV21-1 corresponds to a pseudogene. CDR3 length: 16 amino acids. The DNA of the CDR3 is TGTGCCAGCAGCAAAAGGGGGACAGGGGAGAACACTGAAGCTTTCTTT. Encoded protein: CASSKRGTGENTEAFF.

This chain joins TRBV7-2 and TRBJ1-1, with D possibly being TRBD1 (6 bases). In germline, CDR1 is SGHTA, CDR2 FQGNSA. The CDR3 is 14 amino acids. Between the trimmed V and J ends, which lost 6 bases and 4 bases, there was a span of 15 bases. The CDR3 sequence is CASRLDSRGTEAFF. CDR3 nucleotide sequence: TGTGCCAGCAGACTGGACAGCCGGGGCACTGAAGCTTTCTTT.

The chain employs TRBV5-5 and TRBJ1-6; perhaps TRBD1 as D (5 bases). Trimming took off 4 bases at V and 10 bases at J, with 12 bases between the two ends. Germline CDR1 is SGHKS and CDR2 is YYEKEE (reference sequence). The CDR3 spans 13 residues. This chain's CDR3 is CASSPVTESPLHF. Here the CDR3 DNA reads TGTGCCAGCAGCCCGGTGACAGAATCACCCCTCCACTTT.

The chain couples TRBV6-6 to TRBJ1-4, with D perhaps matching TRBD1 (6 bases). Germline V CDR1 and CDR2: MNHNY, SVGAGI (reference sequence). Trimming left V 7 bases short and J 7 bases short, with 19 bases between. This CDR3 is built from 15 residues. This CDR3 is CASINSGGFREKLFF. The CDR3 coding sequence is TGTGCCAGCATAAACTCGGGGGGCTTTCGTGAAAAACTGTTTTTT.

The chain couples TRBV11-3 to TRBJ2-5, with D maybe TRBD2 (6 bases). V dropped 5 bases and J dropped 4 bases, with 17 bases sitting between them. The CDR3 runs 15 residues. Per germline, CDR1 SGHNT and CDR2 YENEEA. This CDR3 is CASSLRLGGIETQYF. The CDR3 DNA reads TGTGCCAGCAGCCTACGCTTGGGGGGTATAGAGACCCAGTACTTC.

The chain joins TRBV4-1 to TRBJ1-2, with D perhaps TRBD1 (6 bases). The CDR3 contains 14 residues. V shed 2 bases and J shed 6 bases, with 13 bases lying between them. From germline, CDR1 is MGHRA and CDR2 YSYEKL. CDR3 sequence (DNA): TGCGCCAGCAGCCAACTCCTTACAGGGAATGGCTACACCTTC. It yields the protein CASSQLLTGNGYTF.

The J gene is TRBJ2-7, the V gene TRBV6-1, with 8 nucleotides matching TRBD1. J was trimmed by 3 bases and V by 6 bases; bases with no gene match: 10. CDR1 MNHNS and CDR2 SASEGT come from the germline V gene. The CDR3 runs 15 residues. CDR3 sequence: CASREMDRVDYEQYF. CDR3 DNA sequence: TGTGCCAGCAGGGAGATGGACAGGGTGGACTACGAGCAGTACTTC.

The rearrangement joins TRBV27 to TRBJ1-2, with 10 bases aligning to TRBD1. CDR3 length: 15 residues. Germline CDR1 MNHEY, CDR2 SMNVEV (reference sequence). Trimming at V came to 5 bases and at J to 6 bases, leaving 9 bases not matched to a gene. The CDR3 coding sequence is TGTGCCAGCAGTGGGGACAGGGGAATCAACGATGGCTACACCTTC. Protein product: CASSGDRGINDGYTF.

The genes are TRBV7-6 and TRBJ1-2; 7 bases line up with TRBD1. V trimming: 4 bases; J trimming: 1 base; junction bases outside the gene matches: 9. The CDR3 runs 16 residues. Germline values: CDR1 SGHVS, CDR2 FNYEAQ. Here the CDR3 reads CASSSLTGIDNYGYTF. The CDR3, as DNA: TGTGCCAGCAGCTCCCTGACAGGGATTGATAACTATGGCTACACCTTC.

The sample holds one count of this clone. The CDR3 loop is CASEPSGANVLTF. The CDR3 DNA is TGTGCCAGCGAGCCATCTGGGGCCAACGTCCTGACTTTC. V gene TRBV6-1 combines with J gene TRBJ2-6; D call uncertain. Germline assignment: CDR1 MNHNS and CDR2 SASEGT. This CDR3 region has 13 residues. V was clipped by 8 bases and J by 1 base, with 6 bases between them.

CDR3 sequence (DNA): TGTGCCAGCAGGGTTCCGGGACAGGGTAGGGGCAATCAGCCCCAGCATTTT. It yields the protein CASRVPGQGRGNQPQHF. The rearrangement links TRBV2 to TRBJ1-5; 9 bases are shared with TRBD1. V trimming: 6 bases; J trimming: 2 bases; junction bases outside the gene matches: 11. Germline CDR1 reads SNHLY; CDR2 reads FYNNEI. This CDR3 is built from 17 residues.

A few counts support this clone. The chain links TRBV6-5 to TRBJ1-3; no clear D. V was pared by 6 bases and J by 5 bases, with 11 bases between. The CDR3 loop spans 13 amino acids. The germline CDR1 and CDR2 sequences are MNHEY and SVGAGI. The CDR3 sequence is CASRGLGRNTIYF. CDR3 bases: TGTGCCAGCAGAGGACTGGGTAGAAACACCATATATTTT.

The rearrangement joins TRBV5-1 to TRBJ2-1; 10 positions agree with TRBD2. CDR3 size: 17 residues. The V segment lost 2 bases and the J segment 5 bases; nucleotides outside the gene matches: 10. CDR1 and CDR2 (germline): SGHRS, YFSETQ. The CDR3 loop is CASSFTAGGPQNNEQFF. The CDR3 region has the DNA TGCGCCAGCAGCTTTACAGCGGGAGGGCCTCAGAACAATGAGCAGTTCTTC.

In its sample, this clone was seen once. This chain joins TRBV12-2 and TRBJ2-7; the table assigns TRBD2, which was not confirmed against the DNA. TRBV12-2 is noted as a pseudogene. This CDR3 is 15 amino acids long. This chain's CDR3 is CASRLSPLAGGEQYF. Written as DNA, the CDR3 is TGTGCAAGTCGCTTAAGTCCACTAGCGGGAGGCGAGCAGTACTTC.

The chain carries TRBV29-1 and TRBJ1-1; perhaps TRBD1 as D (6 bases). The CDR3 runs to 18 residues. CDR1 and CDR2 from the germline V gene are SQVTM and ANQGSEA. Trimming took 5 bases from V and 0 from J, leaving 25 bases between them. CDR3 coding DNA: TGCAGCGTTACGGGACCCGGGGGGCGCGGTTGGCTGAACACTGAAGCTTTCTTT. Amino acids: CSVTGPGGRGWLNTEAFF.

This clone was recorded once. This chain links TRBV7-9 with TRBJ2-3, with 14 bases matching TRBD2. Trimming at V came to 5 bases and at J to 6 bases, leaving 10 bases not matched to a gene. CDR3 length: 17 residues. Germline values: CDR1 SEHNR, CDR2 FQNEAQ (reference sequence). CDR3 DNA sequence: TGTGCCAGCAGCCGATGGACTAGCGGGAGGAGGGGGGATACGCAGTATTTT. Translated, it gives CASSRWTSGRRGDTQYF.